This TCR beta chain was observed in a study of T cell responses to AZD1222 COVID-19 vaccine. Study results and limitations: The number of AZD1222 recipients seropositive at baseline was only 5 to 7. No day 14 peak samples; only post-peak repertoires were characterized. Clonal diversity may have been underestimated, and the donors were mostly white British, with more females than males.

Comment on this clone: The antigen is not known.

Here immunoSEQ multiplex PCR was the method, and the copy in TCRdb shows in-frame clones only, minus some. The sample carries some 84,000 clones, roughly 88% recorded once. The V gene's germline CDR1 is MDHEN and CDR2 SYDVKM. CDR3 length equals 14 residues. V dropped 7 bases and J dropped 1; count of bases not matched to a gene: 3. This sequence joins TRBV28 and TRBJ2-4; 8 bases agree with TRBD1. Specimen: peripheral blood, collected on day 0 of AZD1222 vaccination. The receptor was derived from an adult in good health. CDR3 nucleotides: TGTGCCAGCAACCGGGACAGGGCCAAAAACATTCAGTACTTC. Its translation is CASNRDRAKNIQYF.